This TCR beta chain came from a study of blood T cell repertoires in COVID-19. Study-wide context: The United States, Italy and Spain provided the acute and convalescent COVID-19 samples.

Trimming left V 5 bases short and J 3 bases short, with 14 bases between. CDR3 size: 14 residues. Germline V gene sequence: CDR1 SGDLS, CDR2 YYNGEE. Patients in Seattle were enrolled during active infection, then followed longitudinally. Methods used by the authors: Nucleated cell counts were estimated from reference gene primer amplification. The method was immunoSEQ multiplex PCR; TCRdb's version includes in-frame clones alone and lacks a portion of them. The V and J calls and clone size come from that table; D and trimming were worked out from the DNA. The data hold 380,000 or so clones, with 75% to 90% observed a single time.

The receptor was isolated from a woman in her sixties or seventies with COVID-19, enrolled during active disease. The specimen was peripheral blood. The genes are TRBV9 and TRBJ1-2, with D perhaps TRBD1 (6 bases). The chain's CDR3 is CASSQTGFDYGYTF. The DNA for the CDR3 is TGTGCCAGCAGTCAAACAGGGTTCGACTATGGCTACACCTTC.